This T cell receptor beta chain was sequenced for a study of CD8 T cells in Susac syndrome. In blood CD8+ and CD4+ T cells, TCR beta underwent sequencing. RNA in amounts of roughly 0.5 to 1 ug was reverse transcribed with random hexamers. TCRdb re-analysed the immunoSEQ multiplex PCR reads in MiXCR, keeping a single row per CDR3 protein. The sample lists about 400,000 distinct CDR3 sequences; around 85% were seen once. CDR3 length equals 20 residues. The table lists this clonotype with a count of one. The chain combines TRBV21-1 with TRBJ2-4; the D call TRBD1 from the table was never checked on the DNA. TRBV21-1 is designated a pseudogene. Sequenced input: CD8+ T cells from PBMCs. The receptor's source is a human donor with multiple sclerosis. CDR3 nucleotide sequence: TGTGCCAGCAGCACGCCACGACAGGGACCAACCCGGGTCACCAAAAACATTCAGTACTTC. It is translated as CASSTPRQGPTRVTKNIQYF.